The 15 T cell receptor beta chains reported below all come from one sample, sequenced in a study of CD8+CD57+ T cells in acquired aplastic anemia. Using genomic DNA as the template, TCR beta VDJ and CDR3 profiling was carried out. MiXCR was run by TCRdb on the reads, yielding one entry per CDR3 protein. In the table there are some 150,000 distinct CDR3 sequences, 40% to 45% of which are singletons. Sequencing used sorted CD4+, CD8+, or CD8+CD57+ T cells (not recorded which) from PBMCs. The receptors come from a human donor in good health, serving as a control.

This clonotype has a count of ten or more. In DNA form, the CDR3 reads TGTGCCAGTAGTATCCTTTTGAATTCACCCCTCCACTTT. As protein: CASSILLNSPLHF. V usage is TRBV19 and J usage is TRBJ1-6; D not certain. The CDR3 totals 13 residues. CDR1 and CDR2 from the germline V gene are LNHDA and SQIVND (reference sequence). V lost 3 bases, J lost 7 bases, and 7 bases lay in between.

This clonotype was recorded many times. V is TRBV10-3 and J is TRBJ1-1; D is possibly TRBD1 (5 bases). The CDR3 covers 14 residues. Looked up from germline, CDR1 is ENHRY and CDR2 is SYGVKD. V was trimmed by 3 bases and J by 1 base, leaving 9 bases between them. DNA for the CDR3: TGTGCCATCAGTGAATTCGGGGGGAACACTGAAGCTTTCTTT. Protein product: CAISEFGGNTEAFF.

This clonotype was recorded many times. The J gene is TRBJ1-2, the V gene TRBV6-5, with D hard to call. This CDR3 contains 14 residues. Germline values: CDR1 MNHEY, CDR2 SVGAGI. The germline V and J ends were trimmed by 2 bases and 8 bases, with 15 bases remaining between them. The CDR3, as DNA: TGTGCCAGCAGTTACACCCCGGCGGGGAAAGGCTACACCTTC. This encodes CASSYTPAGKGYTF.

Notes on this clonotype: A much bigger clone sits one base away, suggesting this may be a read error. V usage is TRBV6-2 or TRBV6-3 and J usage is TRBJ2-3, with D perhaps matching TRBD2 (6 bases). The CDR3 is 14 amino acids. Germline loops: CDR1 MNHEY, CDR2 SVGEGT. Trimming removed 7 bases at V and 5 bases at J, with 16 bases between. In DNA form, the CDR3 reads TGTGCCAGCACCCCCCGGGTGGGGGGAGATACGCAGTATTTT. It translates to CASTPRVGGDTQYF.

There are a few counts of this clonotype. The chain has TRBV12-3 or TRBV12-4 and TRBJ2-1; D might be TRBD1 (6 bases). The CDR3 sequence is 15 residues long. With 5 bases removed from V and 8 bases from J, the gap between germline ends came to 19 bases. The CDR3 sequence is CASSQADSGLDEQFF. CDR3 bases: TGTGCCAGCAGTCAGGCGGACAGTGGTTTGGATGAGCAGTTCTTC.

In its sample, this clonotype was seen a few times. The chain carries TRBV5-1 and TRBJ2-5; 8 bases fit TRBD2. The CDR3 covers 15 residues. The germline V gene encodes CDR1 SGHRS and CDR2 YFSETQ. V shed 6 bases, J shed 3 bases, and the junction held 10 bases outside the gene matches. CDR3 in DNA: TGCGCCAGCAATCCGGGGGGGGCTACTAAAGAGACCCAGTACTTC. This sequence encodes CASNPGGATKETQYF.

Details on this clonotype: It may be a read error: a sequence one base away is much more abundant. Because it lacks the conserved phenylalanine or tryptophan at the end, this CDR3 is likely a read error. The V gene is TRBV3-1, the J gene TRBJ1-2, with D maybe TRBD1 (5 bases). From germline, CDR1 is LGHDT and CDR2 YNNKEL (reference sequence). Between the trimmed V and J ends, which lost 7 bases and 5 bases, there was a span of 11 bases. CDR3 length equals 12 residues. The CDR3 coding sequence is TGTGCCAGCACCTCGGGGGGGTATGGCTACACCTCC. Protein: CASTSGGYGYTS.

At least ten counts were recorded for this clonotype. The gene calls are TRBV7-8 and TRBJ2-3; D gene uncertain. CDR1 and CDR2 from the germline V gene are SGHVS and FQNEAQ. The CDR3 extends over 13 amino acids. Trimming cost V 4 bases and J 4 bases, with 9 bases left between them. The CDR3 coding sequence is TGTGCCAGCAGCTCAAGGGTTCCAGATACGCAGTATTTT. Its translation is CASSSRVPDTQYF.

This clonotype was seen at least ten times. This chain uses TRBV20-1 with TRBJ1-1; TRBD1 matches 10 bases. The germline gives CDR1 DFQATT, CDR2 SNEGSKA (reference sequence). V trimming: 3 bases; J trimming: 11 bases; junction bases outside the gene matches: 12. This CDR3 has 14 residues. The CDR3 protein is CSASRRRDRGRAFF. CDR3 coding DNA: TGCAGTGCTAGTCGCCGACGGGACAGGGGTCGTGCTTTCTTT.

This clonotype was picked up many times. The chain employs TRBV12-3 or TRBV12-4 and TRBJ1-4, with no clear D. The CDR3 covers 13 residues. V lost 5 bases and J 8 bases, leaving 12 bases between the germline ends. CDR3: CASSPRWWEKLFF. CDR3 sequence (DNA): TGTGCCAGCAGTCCCAGGTGGTGGGAAAAACTGTTTTTT.

There are many counts of this clonotype. The rearrangement uses TRBV12-3 or TRBV12-4 and TRBJ2-1; D is perhaps TRBD1 (6 bases). Trimming took off 8 bases at V and 4 bases at J, with 15 bases between the two ends. The CDR3 spans 14 residues. Written as DNA, the CDR3 is TGTGCCAGCTCTCCGGACAGAACTTACAATGAGCAGTTCTTC. Translating it yields CASSPDRTYNEQFF.

The gene calls are TRBV7-8 and TRBJ2-5, with TRBD2 matching over 8 bases. The V segment lost 2 bases and the J segment 4 bases; nucleotides outside the gene matches: 12. The CDR3 loop spans 17 amino acids. Germline V CDR1 and CDR2: SGHVS, FQNEAQ. The CDR3 here is CASSLRSLGGGRETQYF. CDR3 bases: TGTGCCAGCAGCTTAAGGAGTCTCGGGGGGGGCCGAGAGACCCAGTACTTC.

The sample holds many counts of this clonotype. V is TRBV2 and J is TRBJ1-1; no definite D call. Germline CDR1 SNHLY, CDR2 FYNNEI. Trimming stripped 7 bases from V and 1 base from J, with 7 bases between. The CDR3 consists of 12 residues. In DNA, the CDR3 is TGTGCCAGCATAATAGGGAACACTGAAGCTTTCTTT. Its translation: CASIIGNTEAFF.

This clonotype was found many times. The V call is TRBV5-1, the J call TRBJ1-6; 9 nucleotides match TRBD1. The trim removed 4 bases at V and 6 bases at J, leaving 8 bases unmatched. Germline CDR1 reads SGHRS; CDR2 reads YFSETQ. The CDR3 is 16 amino acids. DNA for the CDR3: TGCGCCAGCAGCCAACAGGGGGCGTCGAGTAATTCACCCCTCCACTTT. It is translated as CASSQQGASSNSPLHF.

As concerns this clonotype: A much more abundant neighbour one base away suggests this may be a read error. This sequence joins TRBV6-1 and TRBJ2-2, with D perhaps assigned TRBD1 or TRBD2 (6 bases each). This CDR3 is built from 13 residues. Germline loops: CDR1 MNHNS, CDR2 SASEGT. CDR3: CASSPRDTGGLFF. The CDR3 DNA reads TGTGCCAGCAGCCCGAGGGACACCGGGGGGCTGTTTTTT.